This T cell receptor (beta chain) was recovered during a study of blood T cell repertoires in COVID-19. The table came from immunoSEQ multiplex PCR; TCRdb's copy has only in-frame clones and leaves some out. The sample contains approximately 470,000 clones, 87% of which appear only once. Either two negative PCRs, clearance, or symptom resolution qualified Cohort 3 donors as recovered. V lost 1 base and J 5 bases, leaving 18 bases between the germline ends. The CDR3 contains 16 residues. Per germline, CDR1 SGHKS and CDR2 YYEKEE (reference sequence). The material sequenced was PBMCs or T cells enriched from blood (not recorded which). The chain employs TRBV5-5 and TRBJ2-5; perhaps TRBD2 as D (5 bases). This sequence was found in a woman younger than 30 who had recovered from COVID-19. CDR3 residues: CASSLMMTTEWETQYF. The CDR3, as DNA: TGTGCCAGCAGCTTGATGATGACTACCGAATGGGAGACCCAGTACTTC.